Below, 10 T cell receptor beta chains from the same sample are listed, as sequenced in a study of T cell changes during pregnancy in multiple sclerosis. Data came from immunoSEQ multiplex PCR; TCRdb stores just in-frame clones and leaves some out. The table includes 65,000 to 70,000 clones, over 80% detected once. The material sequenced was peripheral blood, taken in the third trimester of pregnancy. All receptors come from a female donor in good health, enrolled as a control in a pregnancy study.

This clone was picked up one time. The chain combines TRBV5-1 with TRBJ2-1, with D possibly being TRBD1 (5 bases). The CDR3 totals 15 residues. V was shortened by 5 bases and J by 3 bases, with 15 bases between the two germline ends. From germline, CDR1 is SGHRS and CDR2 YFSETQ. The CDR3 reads CASRQGQGSYNEQFF. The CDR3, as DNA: TGCGCCAGCAGGCAAGGGCAGGGCAGCTACAATGAGCAGTTCTTC.

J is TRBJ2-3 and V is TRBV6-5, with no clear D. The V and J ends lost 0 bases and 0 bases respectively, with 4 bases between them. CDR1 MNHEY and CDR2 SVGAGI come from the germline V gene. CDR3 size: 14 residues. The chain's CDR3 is CASSYSASTDTQYF. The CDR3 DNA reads TGTGCCAGCAGTTACTCGGCTAGCACAGATACGCAGTATTTT.

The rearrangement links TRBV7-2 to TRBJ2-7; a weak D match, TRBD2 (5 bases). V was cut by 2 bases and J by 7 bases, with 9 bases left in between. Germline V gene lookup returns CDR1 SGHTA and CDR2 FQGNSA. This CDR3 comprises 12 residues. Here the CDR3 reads CASSLTAVEQYF. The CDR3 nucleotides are TGTGCCAGCAGCTTAACAGCGGTGGAGCAGTACTTC.

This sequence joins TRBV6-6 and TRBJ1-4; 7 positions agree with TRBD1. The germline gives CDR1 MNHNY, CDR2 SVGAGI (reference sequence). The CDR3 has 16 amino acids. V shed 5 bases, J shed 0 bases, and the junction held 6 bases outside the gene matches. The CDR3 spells CASSQDRTATNEKLFF. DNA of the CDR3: TGTGCCAGCAGTCAGGACAGGACCGCAACTAATGAAAAACTGTTTTTT.

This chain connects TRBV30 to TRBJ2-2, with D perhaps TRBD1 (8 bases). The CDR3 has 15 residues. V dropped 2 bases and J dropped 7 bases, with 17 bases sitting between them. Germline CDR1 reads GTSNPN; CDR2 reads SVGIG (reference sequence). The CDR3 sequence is CAWSTWTGRVGELFF. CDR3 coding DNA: TGTGCCTGGAGTACCTGGACAGGGAGGGTCGGGGAGCTGTTTTTT.

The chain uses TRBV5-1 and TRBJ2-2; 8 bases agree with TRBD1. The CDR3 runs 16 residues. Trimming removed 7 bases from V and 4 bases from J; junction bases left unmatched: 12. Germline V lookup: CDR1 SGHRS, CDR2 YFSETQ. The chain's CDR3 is CASEPLAGGGTGELFF. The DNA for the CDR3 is TGCGCCAGCGAACCCTTGGCAGGGGGCGGCACCGGGGAGCTGTTTTTT.

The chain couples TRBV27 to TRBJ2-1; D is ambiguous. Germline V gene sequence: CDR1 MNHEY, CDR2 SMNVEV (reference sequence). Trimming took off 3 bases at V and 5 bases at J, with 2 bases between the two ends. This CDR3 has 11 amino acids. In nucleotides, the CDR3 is TGTGCCAGCAGTTTTAACAATGAGCAGTTCTTC. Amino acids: CASSFNNEQFF.

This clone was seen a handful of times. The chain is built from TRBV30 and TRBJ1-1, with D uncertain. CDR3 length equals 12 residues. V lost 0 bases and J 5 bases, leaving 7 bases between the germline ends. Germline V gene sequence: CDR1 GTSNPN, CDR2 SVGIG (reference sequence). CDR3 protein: CAWSVAGTEAFF. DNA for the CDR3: TGTGCCTGGAGTGTGGCCGGGACTGAAGCTTTCTTT.

The CDR3 sequence: CASSRGVTGELFF. CDR3 DNA: TGTGCCAGCAGCCGAGGCGTCACCGGGGAGCTGTTTTTT. This rearrangement joins TRBV7-2 to TRBJ2-2; D gene ambiguous. Deletions cut 5 bases from V and 4 bases from J, with 8 bases between. Germline V gene data show CDR1 as SGHTA and CDR2 as FQGNSA. The CDR3 is 13 amino acids.

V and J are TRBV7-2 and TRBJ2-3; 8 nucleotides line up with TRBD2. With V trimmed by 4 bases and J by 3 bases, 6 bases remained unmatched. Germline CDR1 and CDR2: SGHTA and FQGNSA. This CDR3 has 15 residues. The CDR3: CASSSWGGRTDTQYF. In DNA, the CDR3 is TGTGCCAGCAGCTCTTGGGGCGGGAGGACAGATACGCAGTATTTT.